This record covers a single TCR beta chain. Its antigen is still unknown. This sample is part of a study of post-analysis software for immune sequencing data. At the level of the study: Recorded subtypes: relapsing-remitting, secondary progressive, progressive-relapsing; some patients unannotated.

Built from TCR beta cDNA, the libraries had unique molecular identifiers in them. TCRdb reanalysed the PCR reads using MiXCR and keeps one entry per CDR3 protein. The table lists approximately 630,000 distinct CDR3 sequences, around 60% of them singletons. Study-wide findings and caveats: Versus controls, multiple sclerosis patients showed significantly lower diversity (normalized Chao1). Strong co-clustering by F measure was evident for samples that had been prepared in the same batch. Five TRBV segments, including TRBV5-6, TRBV5-1 and TRBV20-1, were more frequent in patients than controls.

Germline-derived CDR1 and CDR2 are WNHNN and SYGVQD (reference sequence). The V end lost 2 bases, the J end lost 4 bases, and 9 bases lay between the germline ends. The CDR3 contains 15 residues. Material: blood. The receptor comes from a girl aged 2-10 years with multiple sclerosis. The chain is built from TRBV10-1 and TRBJ2-6; weak D call: TRBD2 (6 bases). The DNA for the CDR3 is TGCGCCAGCAGTGAGCGCGGGGAAGGGGCCAACGTCCTGACTTTC. Encoded protein: CASSERGEGANVLTF.